The rows below give T cell receptor beta chains drawn from one sample of a study of T cell responses to AZD1222 COVID-19 vaccine. This table comes from immunoSEQ multiplex PCR, and its TCRdb copy is limited to in-frame clones, with some not included. The data contain approximately 110,000 clones, approximately 89% of them singletons. The sample in question was peripheral blood, obtained on day 0 of AZD1222 vaccination. The receptor set was obtained from an adult in good health. The CDR3 runs from the conserved cysteine through the conserved F or W. D genes are given only for firm matches. Part of the rows lack a size; the others show once, few, many or a class for expanded clones.

d_gene: TRBD2
len: 15
j_gene: TRBJ2-1
v_gene: TRBV24-1
abundance: .
CDR3aa: CATRGGEWPLNEQFF
CDR3nt: TGTGCCACCAGGGGGGGGGAGTGGCCCCTCAATGAGCAGTTCTTC

d_gene: .
len: 15
j_gene: TRBJ1-6
v_gene: TRBV7-9
abundance: .
CDR3aa: CASSLIGQMHSPLHF
CDR3nt: TGTGCCAGCAGCTTAATCGGACAGATGCATTCACCCCTCCACTTT

d_gene: TRBD1
len: 16
j_gene: TRBJ2-3
v_gene: TRBV11-2
abundance: .
CDR3aa: CASSLGTAPRTDTQYF
CDR3nt: TGTGCCAGCAGCTTGGGGACAGCACCTCGCACAGATACGCAGTATTTT

d_gene: .
len: 13
j_gene: TRBJ2-1
v_gene: TRBV2
abundance: .
CDR3aa: CASIPSTSFVQFF
CDR3nt: TGTGCCAGCATCCCCAGTACTAGCTTCGTGCAGTTCTTC

d_gene: .
len: 16
j_gene: TRBJ2-2
v_gene: TRBV10-1
abundance: few
CDR3aa: CASSESGGLNTGELFF
CDR3nt: TGCGCCAGCAGTGAGTCTGGGGGGCTAAACACCGGGGAGCTGTTTTTT

d_gene: TRBD1
len: 14
j_gene: TRBJ2-3
v_gene: TRBV10-3
abundance: .
CDR3aa: CATRGRTSTDTQYF
CDR3nt: TGTGCCACGAGGGGGCGGACTAGCACAGATACGCAGTATTTT

d_gene: .
len: 15
j_gene: TRBJ1-5
v_gene: TRBV6-1
abundance: .
CDR3aa: CASSEKAGRSQPQHF
CDR3nt: TGTGCCAGCAGTGAGAAGGCAGGGAGGAGTCAGCCCCAGCATTTT

d_gene: .
len: 16
j_gene: TRBJ1-6
v_gene: TRBV2
abundance: .
CDR3aa: CASSDNRVGAGSPLHF
CDR3nt: TGTGCCAGCAGTGATAACAGGGTGGGGGCTGGCTCACCCCTCCACTTT

d_gene: TRBD2
len: 18
j_gene: TRBJ2-5
v_gene: TRBV25-1
abundance: .
CDR3aa: CASSAPPGAGEFQETQYF
CDR3nt: TGTGCCAGCAGTGCACCCCCCGGGGCGGGAGAGTTCCAAGAGACCCAGTACTTC

d_gene: TRBD1
len: 14
j_gene: TRBJ2-7
v_gene: TRBV10-3
abundance: .
CDR3aa: CAISDSTGSYEQYF
CDR3nt: TGTGCCATCAGTGATTCGACAGGGTCCTACGAGCAGTACTTC

d_gene: .
len: 12
j_gene: TRBJ2-7
v_gene: TRBV7-9
abundance: .
CDR3aa: CASSQQGYEQYF
CDR3nt: TGTGCCAGCAGCCAACAGGGTTACGAGCAGTACTTC

d_gene: TRBD2
len: 19
j_gene: TRBJ2-1
v_gene: TRBV3-1/TRBV3-2
abundance: .
CDR3aa: CASSQRGLAGTSSYNEQFF
CDR3nt: TGTGCCAGCAGCCAACGTGGACTAGCGGGGACTAGCTCCTACAATGAGCAGTTCTTC

d_gene: .
len: 12
j_gene: TRBJ2-7
v_gene: TRBV14
abundance: .
CDR3aa: CASSPANYEQYF
CDR3nt: TGCGCCAGCAGCCCGGCGAACTACGAGCAGTACTTC

d_gene: .
len: 15
j_gene: TRBJ1-1
v_gene: TRBV3-1/TRBV3-2
abundance: once
CDR3aa: CASSQYQGMNTEAFF
CDR3nt: TGTGCCAGCAGCCAATATCAAGGGATGAACACTGAAGCTTTCTTT

d_gene: TRBD1
len: 14
j_gene: TRBJ1-4
v_gene: TRBV18
abundance: .
CDR3aa: CASSQTGANEKLFF
CDR3nt: TGTGCCAGCTCACAAACAGGGGCTAATGAAAAACTGTTTTTT

d_gene: TRBD1
len: 15
j_gene: TRBJ2-7
v_gene: TRBV10-3
abundance: .
CDR3aa: CAISTGTGGSYEQYF
CDR3nt: TGTGCCATCAGTACCGGGACAGGGGGCTCCTACGAGCAGTACTTC

d_gene: TRBD2
len: 16
j_gene: TRBJ2-1
v_gene: TRBV6-5
abundance: .
CDR3aa: CASSYEGLAGYNEQFF
CDR3nt: TGTGCCAGCAGTTACGAGGGACTAGCGGGATACAATGAGCAGTTCTTC

d_gene: .
len: 12
j_gene: TRBJ1-5
v_gene: TRBV30
abundance: .
CDR3aa: CAWSKGWQPQHF
CDR3nt: TGTGCCTGGAGTAAAGGGTGGCAGCCCCAGCATTTT

d_gene: TRBD1
len: 17
j_gene: TRBJ1-1
v_gene: TRBV3-1/TRBV3-2
abundance: .
CDR3aa: CASSQPGQGARGTEAFF
CDR3nt: TGTGCCAGCAGCCAACCTGGACAGGGGGCGAGGGGCACTGAAGCTTTCTTT

d_gene: .
len: 13
j_gene: TRBJ1-1
v_gene: TRBV6-1
abundance: .
CDR3aa: CASSDRENTEAFF
CDR3nt: TGTGCCAGCAGTGATAGGGAGAACACTGAAGCTTTCTTT

d_gene: .
len: 14
j_gene: TRBJ1-6
v_gene: TRBV5-5
abundance: .
CDR3aa: CASSLNRFDSPLHF
CDR3nt: TGTGCCAGCAGCTTAAACAGGTTTGATTCACCCCTCCACTTT

d_gene: .
len: 16
j_gene: TRBJ2-3
v_gene: TRBV30
abundance: .
CDR3aa: CAWSEGWADNTDTQYF
CDR3nt: TGTGCCTGGAGTGAGGGGTGGGCGGACAACACAGATACGCAGTATTTT

d_gene: .
len: 15
j_gene: TRBJ2-1
v_gene: TRBV7-8
abundance: .
CDR3aa: CASSLGLAVGDEQFF
CDR3nt: TGTGCCAGCAGCTTAGGGCTAGCCGTAGGCGATGAGCAGTTCTTC

d_gene: .
len: 14
j_gene: TRBJ2-2
v_gene: TRBV27
abundance: .
CDR3aa: CASSFGTPTGELFF
CDR3nt: TGTGCCAGCAGTTTCGGGACACCCACCGGGGAGCTGTTTTTT

d_gene: .
len: 13
j_gene: TRBJ2-1
v_gene: TRBV5-5
abundance: .
CDR3aa: CASSQIPGSEQFF
CDR3nt: TGTGCCAGCAGCCAGATTCCCGGGTCAGAGCAGTTCTTC

d_gene: .
len: 14
j_gene: TRBJ2-4
v_gene: TRBV2
abundance: .
CDR3aa: CASGDPDRFNIQYF
CDR3nt: TGTGCCAGCGGGGACCCCGACAGGTTTAACATTCAGTACTTC

d_gene: .
len: 14
j_gene: TRBJ1-2
v_gene: TRBV14
abundance: .
CDR3aa: CASSQDQINYGYTF
CDR3nt: TGTGCCAGCAGCCAAGACCAGATTAACTATGGCTACACCTTC

d_gene: .
len: 14
j_gene: TRBJ1-6
v_gene: TRBV7-9
abundance: .
CDR3aa: CASSQDWGNSPLHF
CDR3nt: TGTGCCAGCAGCCAAGACTGGGGCAATTCACCCCTCCACTTT

d_gene: TRBD1
len: 14
j_gene: TRBJ1-2
v_gene: TRBV27
abundance: .
CDR3aa: CASSAQGANYGYTF
CDR3nt: TGTGCCAGCAGTGCACAGGGGGCTAACTATGGCTACACCTTC

d_gene: TRBD2
len: 15
j_gene: TRBJ2-7
v_gene: TRBV5-1
abundance: .
CDR3aa: CASSVLAGGSYEQYF
CDR3nt: TGCGCCAGCAGCGTTTTAGCGGGAGGAAGCTACGAGCAGTACTTC

d_gene: .
len: 10
j_gene: TRBJ2-7
v_gene: TRBV2
abundance: .
CDR3aa: CASSGNEQYF
CDR3nt: TGTGCCAGCAGTGGGAACGAGCAGTACTTC

d_gene: .
len: 14
j_gene: TRBJ1-1
v_gene: TRBV7-9
abundance: many
CDR3aa: CASSLGPGSTEAFF
CDR3nt: TGTGCCAGCAGCTTAGGGCCAGGGAGCACTGAAGCTTTCTTT

d_gene: TRBD2
len: 17
j_gene: TRBJ2-3
v_gene: TRBV5-1
abundance: .
CDR3aa: CASSLDGSGGATDTQYF
CDR3nt: TGCGCCAGCAGCTTGGATGGTAGCGGGGGGGCCACAGATACGCAGTATTTT

d_gene: TRBD1
len: 13
j_gene: TRBJ2-1
v_gene: TRBV6-5
abundance: .
CDR3aa: CASRDRGLSEQFF
CDR3nt: TGTGCCAGCCGGGACAGGGGCTTGAGTGAGCAGTTCTTC

d_gene: .
len: 16
j_gene: TRBJ1-6
v_gene: TRBV7-6
abundance: .
CDR3aa: CASSLDQGGLNSPLHF
CDR3nt: TGTGCCAGCAGCCTGGATCAGGGCGGACTTAATTCACCCCTCCACTTT

d_gene: .
len: 14
j_gene: TRBJ1-4
v_gene: TRBV5-1
abundance: .
CDR3aa: CASSSGSGNEKLFF
CDR3nt: TGCGCCAGCAGCTCCGGGTCCGGGAATGAAAAACTGTTTTTT

d_gene: TRBD1
len: 16
j_gene: TRBJ2-7
v_gene: TRBV6-5
abundance: .
CDR3aa: CASSYSRTLTGGEQYF
CDR3nt: TGTGCCAGCAGTTACTCGAGGACCCTCACAGGGGGCGAGCAGTACTTC

d_gene: .
len: 15
j_gene: TRBJ1-2
v_gene: TRBV19
abundance: .
CDR3aa: CASSPIDRWAYGYTF
CDR3nt: TGTGCCAGTAGTCCCATTGACCGGTGGGCCTATGGCTACACCTTC

d_gene: TRBD1
len: 15
j_gene: TRBJ2-7
v_gene: TRBV6-1
abundance: once
CDR3aa: CASSKTGTGPPEQYF
CDR3nt: TGTGCCAGCAGTAAAACCGGGACAGGGCCCCCCGAGCAGTACTTC

d_gene: .
len: 13
j_gene: TRBJ1-1
v_gene: TRBV7-2
abundance: .
CDR3aa: CASSFNENTEAFF
CDR3nt: TGTGCCAGCAGCTTTAATGAGAACACTGAAGCTTTCTTT

d_gene: .
len: 12
j_gene: TRBJ1-2
v_gene: TRBV6-5
abundance: .
CDR3aa: CASSYKDYGYTF
CDR3nt: TGTGCCAGCAGTTATAAGGACTATGGCTACACCTTC

d_gene: .
len: 13
j_gene: TRBJ1-2
v_gene: TRBV1
abundance: .
CDR3aa: CTSSRKTDHGYTF
CDR3nt: TGCACCAGCAGCCGGAAGACTGACCATGGCTACACCTTC

d_gene: .
len: 14
j_gene: TRBJ1-3
v_gene: TRBV6-6
abundance: .
CDR3aa: CASSTHRAGNTIYF
CDR3nt: TGTGCCAGCAGTACCCACAGGGCTGGAAACACCATATATTTT

d_gene: TRBD1
len: 14
j_gene: TRBJ1-2
v_gene: TRBV5-1
abundance: .
CDR3aa: CASSASDRGDGYTF
CDR3nt: TGCGCCAGCAGCGCATCGGACAGGGGTGATGGCTACACCTTC

d_gene: .
len: 18
j_gene: TRBJ1-6
v_gene: TRBV18
abundance: .
CDR3aa: CASSPSSSGTTYNSPLHF
CDR3nt: TGTGCCAGCTCACCTTCTTCTTCAGGGACGACCTATAATTCACCCCTCCACTTT

d_gene: .
len: 12
j_gene: TRBJ1-2
v_gene: TRBV7-9
abundance: .
CDR3aa: CASSLVGYGYTF
CDR3nt: TGTGCCAGCAGCTTAGTGGGCTATGGCTACACCTTC

d_gene: .
len: 16
j_gene: TRBJ1-2
v_gene: TRBV27
abundance: .
CDR3aa: CASSLSGSPSNYGYTF
CDR3nt: TGTGCCAGCAGTTTATCAGGGTCCCCCTCTAACTATGGCTACACCTTC

d_gene: TRBD1
len: 17
j_gene: TRBJ1-1
v_gene: TRBV18
abundance: .
CDR3aa: CASSPTGGNTQNTEAFF
CDR3nt: TGTGCCAGCTCACCAACAGGGGGCAATACCCAGAACACTGAAGCTTTCTTT

d_gene: .
len: 13
j_gene: TRBJ1-2
v_gene: TRBV6-4
abundance: .
CDR3aa: CASSQDTDYGYTF
CDR3nt: TGTGCCAGCAGTCAGGACACAGACTATGGCTACACCTTC

d_gene: .
len: 12
j_gene: TRBJ1-4
v_gene: TRBV30
abundance: once
CDR3aa: CAWSPQGGALFF
CDR3nt: TGTGCCTGGAGTCCCCAGGGTGGGGCACTGTTTTTT

d_gene: TRBD1
len: 13
j_gene: TRBJ1-2
v_gene: TRBV3-1/TRBV3-2
abundance: .
CDR3aa: CASSPDRGLGYTF
CDR3nt: TGTGCCAGCAGTCCCGACAGGGGGCTCGGCTACACCTTC

d_gene: TRBD2
len: 16
j_gene: TRBJ2-1
v_gene: TRBV5-1
abundance: few
CDR3aa: CASSPSGLAGDNEQFF
CDR3nt: TGCGCCAGCAGCCCGTCGGGACTAGCGGGAGACAATGAGCAGTTCTTC

d_gene: TRBD1
len: 14
j_gene: TRBJ1-2
v_gene: TRBV3-1/TRBV3-2
abundance: few
CDR3aa: CASGRGQGRGGYTF
CDR3nt: TGTGCCAGCGGGCGGGGACAGGGACGGGGTGGCTACACCTTC

d_gene: TRBD2
len: 14
j_gene: TRBJ2-1
v_gene: TRBV5-1
abundance: .
CDR3aa: CASSRLAAYNEQFF
CDR3nt: TGCGCCAGCAGCCGACTAGCGGCATACAATGAGCAGTTCTTC